This entry lists 15 T cell receptor beta chains sequenced from one sample in a study of shared T cell receptors in the human thymus. This table comes from immunoSEQ multiplex PCR, and its TCRdb copy is limited to in-frame clones, with some not included. The repertoire holds 720,000 or so clones, with approximately 85% as singletons. The same sample was also used in a study of human thymus T cells.

The sequenced sample consisted of thymocytes. The source is a girl in the first two years of life with a congenital heart defect.

This clone has more than one count but fewer than ten. V usage is TRBV5-6 and J usage is TRBJ1-3; a possible D gene is TRBD1 (6 bases). The CDR3 consists of 16 residues. The germline V gene has CDR1 SGHDT and CDR2 YYEEEE. The germline V and J ends were trimmed by 1 base and 4 bases, with 15 bases remaining between them. CDR3 region: CASSLSGTPSGNTIYF. The DNA for the CDR3 is TGTGCCAGCAGCTTGAGTGGGACACCGTCCGGAAACACCATATATTTT.

The chain couples TRBV11-2 to TRBJ1-2; D unresolved. The germline V gene encodes CDR1 SGHAT and CDR2 FQNNGV. This CDR3 contains 12 residues. V gave up 0 bases and J gave up 7 bases, with 6 bases separating them. The chain's CDR3 is CASSLEAIGYTF. The CDR3 DNA reads TGTGCCAGCAGCTTAGAGGCAATTGGCTACACCTTC.

The rearrangement uses TRBV29-1 and TRBJ1-1; possible D gene TRBD1, 5 bases. This CDR3 is 11 amino acids long. Germline CDR1 and CDR2: SQVTM and ANQGSEA. V was clipped by 4 bases and J by 8 bases, with 11 bases between them. The DNA of the CDR3 is TGCAGCGTTGGGGGGGGGAGAGAAGCTTTCTTT. Protein product: CSVGGGREAFF.

The genes are TRBV5-1 and TRBJ2-5, with 14 bases matching TRBD2. Germline assignment: CDR1 SGHRS and CDR2 YFSETQ. This CDR3 comprises 18 residues. J gave up 1 base and V 0 bases, and 5 bases lay outside the gene matches. The CDR3 DNA reads as TGCGCCAGCAGCTTGGCGGGACTAGCGGGGGTGGCCCAAGAGACCCAGTACTTC. Translating gives CASSLAGLAGVAQETQYF.

About this clone itself: Other DNA sequences in this specimen translate into the identical CDR3. The gene calls are TRBV6-5 and TRBJ2-7; 12 bases line up with TRBD2. Germline lookup yields CDR1 MNHEY and CDR2 SVGAGI. With V trimmed by 2 bases and J by 0 bases, 2 bases remained unmatched. The CDR3 is 16 residues long. The CDR3 DNA sequence: TGTGCCAGCAGTTACGGACTAGCGGGGAGCTCCTACGAGCAGTACTTC. This encodes CASSYGLAGSSYEQYF.

The chain couples TRBV6-1 to TRBJ2-3; D may be TRBD1 (5 bases). The CDR3 loop spans 13 amino acids. Germline V gene lookup returns CDR1 MNHNS and CDR2 SASEGT. CDR3 protein: CALRGKTADTQYF. CDR3 nucleotides: TGTGCATTAAGGGGAAAAACGGCAGATACGCAGTATTTT.

The V gene is TRBV5-1, the J gene TRBJ1-2, with 8 bases that match TRBD1. Unmatched junction bases numbered 11, after V lost 4 bases and J lost 0 bases. Germline-derived CDR1 and CDR2 are SGHRS and YFSETQ. The CDR3 consists of 17 residues. The CDR3 is CASSQLDPTGANYGYTF. The CDR3 DNA sequence: TGCGCCAGCAGCCAGTTAGACCCGACAGGGGCTAACTATGGCTACACCTTC.

The chain is built from TRBV9 and TRBJ2-5; 8 nucleotides align to TRBD1. Germline V gene sequence: CDR1 SGDLS, CDR2 YYNGEE. The junction had 10 bases not matched to a gene; V was cut back by 4 bases and J by 2 bases. The CDR3 spans 16 residues. The CDR3: CASSPRTGQAQETQYF. The CDR3 bases are TGTGCCAGCAGCCCAAGAACGGGACAGGCGCAAGAGACCCAGTACTTC.

This rearrangement joins TRBV14 to TRBJ1-2; no clear D. Trimming left V 6 bases short and J 6 bases short, with 14 bases between. The CDR3 loop spans 13 amino acids. Germline values: CDR1 SGHDN, CDR2 FVKESK. CDR3 nucleotides: TGTGCCAGCAGATCCACCGAGGTAGATGGCTACACCTTC. It encodes CASRSTEVDGYTF. Based on the CDR3 plus reference TRBV14 and TRBJ1-2, the full variable domain is EAGVTQFPSHSVIEKGQTVTLRCDPISGHDNLYWYRRVMGKEIKFLLHFVKESKQDESGMPNNRFLAERTGGTYSTLKVQPAELEDSGVYFCASRSTEVDGYTFGSGTRLTVV.

Details on this clone: It is unclear where the CDR3 begins or ends on the DNA, so no DNA is shown, and the CDR3 is as TCRdb lists it. J is TRBJ2-7 and V is TRBV5-1; TRBD1 is taken as the D call from the table, unchecked against the DNA. With termini counted, the CDR3 has 17 amino acids. Germline values: CDR1 SGHRS, CDR2 YFSETQ. CDR3 protein: CASSSLVRARGPYEQYF.

The chain recombines TRBV29-1 with TRBJ1-4; perhaps TRBD1 as D (5 bases). The germline V gene encodes CDR1 SQVTM and CDR2 ANQGSEA. V gave up 8 bases and J gave up 4 bases, with 11 bases separating them. The CDR3 is 12 amino acids. CDR3 protein: CSTTGRNEKLFF. The CDR3 coding sequence is TGCAGCACAACAGGCCGTAATGAAAAACTGTTTTTT.

This clone has just one count. The chain joins TRBV30 to TRBJ2-7; TRBD2 aligns across 9 bases. The CDR3 extends over 15 amino acids. Germline V gene lookup returns CDR1 GTSNPN and CDR2 SVGIG (reference sequence). V lost 0 bases to trimming and J lost 5 bases; unmatched junction nucleotides: 8. The CDR3 protein is CAWSVQASGVHEQYF. Written as DNA, the CDR3 is TGTGCCTGGAGTGTACAGGCTAGCGGGGTCCACGAGCAGTACTTC.

This sequence joins TRBV16 and TRBJ1-1, with a possible D match to TRBD1 (6 bases). The CDR3 totals 15 residues. CDR1 and CDR2 from the germline V gene are KGHSY and FQNENV. V was pared by 1 base and J by 5 bases, with 14 bases between. This CDR3 reads CASSQYVAGVTEAFF. In nucleotides, the CDR3 is TGTGCCAGCAGCCAATATGTGGCAGGGGTTACTGAAGCTTTCTTT.

The genes are TRBV28 and TRBJ1-5, with D unresolved. Trimming shortened V by 6 bases and J by 1 base, and 10 bases separated the two germline ends. The CDR3 is made up of 14 amino acids. Germline-derived CDR1 and CDR2 are MDHEN and SYDVKM. CDR3 sequence: CASSQDKSNQPQHF. The DNA of the CDR3 is TGTGCCAGCAGCCAAGACAAAAGCAATCAGCCCCAGCATTTT.

V and J are TRBV13 and TRBJ2-1; TRBD1 matches at 7 bases. CDR3 size: 16 residues. Germline V gene lookup returns CDR1 PRHDT and CDR2 FYEKMQ (reference sequence). With 0 bases clipped from V and 5 bases from J, the junction kept 7 bases outside the gene matches. The CDR3 DNA follows: TGTGCCAGCAGCTTAGGACCAGGGACAGATAACAATGAGCAGTTCTTC. This sequence encodes CASSLGPGTDNNEQFF.